The 10 T cell receptor beta chains presented below share a single source sample, sequenced in a study of technical replicates of blood from a handful of donors. Clones were read by immunoSEQ multiplex PCR, and TCRdb kept only the in-frame ones, dropping some. The table includes over 90,000 clones, about 96% detected once. The sequenced sample consisted of T cells isolated from PBMCs. The origin of the receptors is a human donor in good health.

The chain is built from TRBV5-4 and TRBJ2-3; the match to TRBD1 covers 8 bases. There are 15 residues in the CDR3. Germline V gives CDR1 SGHNT, CDR2 YYREEE (reference sequence). The V segment lost 1 base and the J segment 4 bases; nucleotides outside the gene matches: 5. CDR3 sequence (DNA): TGTGCCAGCAGCTTGTTGGACAGGGCTGCAGATACGCAGTATTTT. Residues: CASSLLDRAADTQYF.

The chain uses TRBV30 and TRBJ1-1; possibly TRBD1 for D (5 bases). Germline V gene sequence: CDR1 GTSNPN, CDR2 SVGIG (reference sequence). The V and J ends lost 2 bases and 5 bases respectively, with 12 bases between them. The CDR3 runs 13 residues. CDR3 region: CAWSRQGATEAFF. CDR3 DNA sequence: TGTGCCTGGAGTCGGCAGGGCGCGACTGAAGCTTTCTTT.

The J gene is TRBJ2-1, the V gene TRBV7-3; 11 bases map to TRBD2. The CDR3 has 15 residues. V lost 5 bases, J lost 7 bases, and 7 bases stayed unmatched. CDR1 SGHTA and CDR2 FQGTGA come from the germline V gene. The CDR3 region has the DNA TGTGCCAGCAGCACCGGGACTAGCGGTAGAAATGAGCAGTTCTTC. Translation gives CASSTGTSGRNEQFF.

J is TRBJ2-7 and V is TRBV5-6; 9 bases are shared with TRBD2. The CDR3 has 16 residues. Germline values: CDR1 SGHDT, CDR2 YYEEEE. V shed 2 bases and J 4 bases; nucleotides not matched to a gene: 10. CDR3 protein: CASSFGLAGEGYEQYF. The CDR3 DNA reads TGTGCCAGCAGCTTTGGGTTAGCGGGAGAGGGGTACGAGCAGTACTTC.

This clone has only a few counts. The chain has TRBV6-1 and TRBJ1-5, with 7 bases matching TRBD1. The CDR3 sequence is 15 residues long. Germline assignment: CDR1 MNHNS and CDR2 SASEGT. In DNA form, the CDR3 reads TGTGCTATCTCCTGGGGGACAGAGAAGAATCAGCCCCAGCATTTT. This codes for CAISWGTEKNQPQHF.

The chain links TRBV27 to TRBJ2-6; D perhaps matches TRBD1 (6 bases). Trimming shortened V by 7 bases and J by 2 bases, and 12 bases separated the two germline ends. This CDR3 has 15 amino acids. Germline CDR1 MNHEY, CDR2 SMNVEV (reference sequence). CDR3 protein: CASTTQGPGANVLTF. The CDR3 nucleotides are TGTGCCAGCACAACACAGGGTCCTGGGGCCAACGTCCTGACTTTC. The full variable domain, its missing parts supplied by reference TRBV27 and TRBJ2-6, is EAQVTQNPRYLITVTGKKLTVTCSQNMNHEYMSWYRQDPGLGLRQIYYSMNVEVTDKGDVPEGYKVSRKEKRNFPLILESPSPNQTSLYFCASTTQGPGANVLTFGAGSRLTVL.

In its sample, this clone was seen once. This chain connects TRBV13 to TRBJ2-7; TRBD2 matches 11 bases. The CDR3 runs 15 residues. Germline CDR1 and CDR2: PRHDT and FYEKMQ (reference sequence). The trim removed 6 bases at V and 0 bases at J, leaving 4 bases unmatched. The CDR3 coding sequence is TGTGCCAGCAGGGTCACTAGCGGGAGCTCCTACGAGCAGTACTTC. Protein product: CASRVTSGSSYEQYF. Complete variable domain (other parts from reference TRBV13 and TRBJ2-7): AAGVIQSPRHLIKEKRETATLKCYPIPRHDTVYWYQQGPGQDPQFLISFYEKMQSDKGSIPDRFSAQQFSDYHSELNMSSLELGDSALYFCASRVTSGSSYEQYFGPGTRLTVT.

Written as DNA, the CDR3 is TGTGCCAGCAGCGTAGCGCTGCGGGAGGGAGGCGAGCAGTACTTC. Its protein is CASSVALREGGEQYF. The gene calls are TRBV9 and TRBJ2-7; TRBD2 matches at 9 bases. Trimming took 0 bases from V and 6 from J; bases not matched to a gene: 7. This CDR3 has 15 residues. Germline CDR1 and CDR2: SGDLS and YYNGEE.

The V call is TRBV9, the J call TRBJ2-7; TRBD2 matches 14 bases. There are 16 residues in the CDR3. CDR1 is SGDLS, CDR2 YYNGEE, per germline. V shed 2 bases and J 4 bases; nucleotides not matched to a gene: 5. This chain's CDR3 is CASSVAGTSGSYEQYF. The CDR3, as DNA: TGTGCCAGCAGCGTCGCCGGGACTAGCGGGAGTTACGAGCAGTACTTC. Full variable domain (outside the CDR3, taken from reference TRBV9 and TRBJ2-7): DSGVTQTPKHLITATGQRVTLRCSPRSGDLSVYWYQQSLDQGLQFLIQYYNGEERAKGNILERFSAQQFPDLHSELNLSSLELGDSALYFCASSVAGTSGSYEQYFGPGTRLTVT.

CDR3: CASSLAGREGEQYF. The CDR3 coding sequence is TGTGCCAGCAGCTTAGCGGGGCGGGAAGGAGAGCAGTACTTC. The gene calls are TRBV7-2 and TRBJ2-7; possibly TRBD2 for D (6 bases). Trimming removed 0 bases at V and 7 bases at J, with 13 bases between. This CDR3 contains 14 residues. Germline V gene data show CDR1 as SGHTA and CDR2 as FQGNSA.